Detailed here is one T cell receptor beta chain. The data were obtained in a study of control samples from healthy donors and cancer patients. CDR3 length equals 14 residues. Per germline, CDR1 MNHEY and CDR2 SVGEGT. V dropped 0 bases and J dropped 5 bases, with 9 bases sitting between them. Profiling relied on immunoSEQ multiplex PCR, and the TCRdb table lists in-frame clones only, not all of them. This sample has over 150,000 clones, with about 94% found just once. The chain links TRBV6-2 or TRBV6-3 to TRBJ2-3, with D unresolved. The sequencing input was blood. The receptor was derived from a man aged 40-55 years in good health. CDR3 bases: TGTGCCAGCAGTTACTCGAGTCCGAGAGATACGCAGTATTTT. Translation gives CASSYSSPRDTQYF.